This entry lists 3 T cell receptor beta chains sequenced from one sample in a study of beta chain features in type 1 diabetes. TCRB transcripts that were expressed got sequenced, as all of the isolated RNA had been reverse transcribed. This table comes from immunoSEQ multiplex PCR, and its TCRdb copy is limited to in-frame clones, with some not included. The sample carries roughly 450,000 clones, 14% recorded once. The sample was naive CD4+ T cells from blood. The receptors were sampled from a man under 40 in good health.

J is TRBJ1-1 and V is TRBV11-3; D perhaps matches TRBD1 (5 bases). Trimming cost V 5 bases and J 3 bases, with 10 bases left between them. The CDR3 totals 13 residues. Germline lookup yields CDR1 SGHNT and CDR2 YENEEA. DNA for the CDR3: TGTGCCAGCAGCCCTGGGGGTGACACTGAAGCTTTCTTT. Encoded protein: CASSPGGDTEAFF.

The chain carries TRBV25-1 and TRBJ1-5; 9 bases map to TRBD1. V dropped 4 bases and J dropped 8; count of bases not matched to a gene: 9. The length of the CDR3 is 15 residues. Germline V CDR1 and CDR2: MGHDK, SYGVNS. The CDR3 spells CASSARTGASEPQHF. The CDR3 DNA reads TGTGCCAGCAGTGCGCGGACAGGGGCATCAGAGCCCCAGCATTTT.

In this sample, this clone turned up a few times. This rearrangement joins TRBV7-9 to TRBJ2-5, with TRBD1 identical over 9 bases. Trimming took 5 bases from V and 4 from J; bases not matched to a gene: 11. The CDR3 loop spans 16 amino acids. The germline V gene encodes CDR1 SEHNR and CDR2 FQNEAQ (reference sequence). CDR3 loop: CASSPQRDRVGETQYF. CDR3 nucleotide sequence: TGTGCCAGCAGCCCTCAGCGGGACAGGGTAGGAGAGACCCAGTACTTC.